The source of this TCR beta chain is a study of PD-L1 blockade in urothelial cancer. Study overall: Atezolizumab, begun by patients in about 2014, was given at 1,200 mg intravenously every 3 weeks. Whole-study findings and limits: Clones that were tumor-associated expanded more in the blood of durable-benefit patients at 3 weeks.

Germline CDR1 reads SGDLS; CDR2 reads YYNGEE. Trimming took 3 bases from V and 2 from J; bases not matched to a gene: 4. The CDR3 has 15 residues. This clone was picked up a small number of times. What it recognizes is unknown. Specified time point: pretreatment peripheral blood. Patients in the study were battling locally advanced or metastatic urothelial carcinoma. Spike-ins of synthetic TCR analog templates went into each PCR. Some clones are missing from TCRdb's copy, which holds only in-frame ones; the method was immunoSEQ multiplex PCR. The table has about 81,000 clones, about 90% seen once; the top ten hold around 1%.

The chain carries TRBV9 and TRBJ2-1; 8 bases agree with TRBD2. Sequenced here: PBMCs, sampled around atezolizumab (anti-PD-L1) treatment. The TCR comes from a woman over 75 with urothelial cancer. CDR3 nucleotides: TGTGCCAGCAGCGGTGTAGCGGGGACCTACAATGAGCAGTTCTTC. Amino acids: CASSGVAGTYNEQFF. Full variable domain (rest looked up from reference TRBV9 and TRBJ2-1): DSGVTQTPKHLITATGQRVTLRCSPRSGDLSVYWYQQSLDQGLQFLIQYYNGEERAKGNILERFSAQQFPDLHSELNLSSLELGDSALYFCASSGVAGTYNEQFFGPGTRLTVL.